One and the same sample provided the 16 T cell receptor beta chains below, sequenced in a study. TCRdb processed the RT-PCR reads anew with MiXCR; each CDR3 protein has one entry. The sample records hundreds of thousands of distinct CDR3 sequences, around 14% being singletons. The sample was memory CD4+ T cells from blood. These receptors came from a female donor in good health, serving as a healthy control.

This clonotype was counted a few times. The V and J genes are TRBV12-3 or TRBV12-4 and TRBJ1-2; D possibly corresponds to TRBD1 (6 bases). The CDR3 covers 14 residues. With 6 bases removed from V and 1 base from J, the gap between germline ends came to 12 bases. The CDR3 here is CASRETGVNYGYTF. In nucleotides, the CDR3 is TGTGCCAGCAGAGAGACAGGCGTTAACTATGGCTACACCTTC.

This clonotype appeared many times. The V and J genes are TRBV27 and TRBJ2-3, with D perhaps TRBD2 (6 bases). The CDR3 length is 15 residues. Looked up from germline, CDR1 is MNHEY and CDR2 is SMNVEV (reference sequence). V was shortened by 4 bases and J by 2 bases, with 13 bases between the two germline ends. CDR3 protein: CASSSPGLLTDTQYF. DNA of the CDR3: TGTGCCAGCAGTTCACCGGGACTCCTCACAGATACGCAGTATTTT.

This clonotype was seen at least ten times. The chain is built from TRBV20-1 and TRBJ2-7; 10 nucleotides align to TRBD2. Trimming at V came to 6 bases and at J to 5 bases, leaving 10 bases not matched to a gene. The CDR3 sequence is 14 residues long. The germline V gene encodes CDR1 DFQATT and CDR2 SNEGSKA (reference sequence). The CDR3 DNA sequence: TGCAGTGCCAACGGGGGACTAGCGTCCCACGAGCAGTACTTC. As protein: CSANGGLASHEQYF.

This clonotype showed up many times. CDR3 DNA: TGTGCCAGCAGCTCCGGGACTTCAGAAGTACAGTTCTTC. Protein: CASSSGTSEVQFF. The V call is TRBV7-2, the J call TRBJ2-1; maybe TRBD2 (6 bases). The CDR3 spans 13 residues. Germline V gene sequence: CDR1 SGHTA, CDR2 FQGNSA. V lost 4 bases and J lost 13, with 17 bases in between.

The CDR3 protein is CASSPGGSGKNSPLHF. Here the CDR3 DNA reads TGTGCCAGCAGCCCGGGGGGGAGCGGAAAGAATTCACCCCTCCACTTT. The chain links TRBV6-6 to TRBJ1-6; weak D call: TRBD1 (5 bases). CDR3 length equals 16 residues. Germline V CDR1 and CDR2: MNHNY, SVGAGI (reference sequence). Trimming removed 6 bases from V and 7 bases from J, with 19 bases in between.

This clonotype has just a few counts. The gene calls are TRBV6-1 and TRBJ2-7, with TRBD1 matching 7 bases. CDR3 length: 13 amino acids. Germline lookup yields CDR1 MNHNS and CDR2 SASEGT. After removal of 7 bases from V and 2 bases from J, the junction contained 5 bases not matched to a gene. The CDR3 loop reads CASKGTDTYEQYF. The CDR3 DNA sequence: TGTGCCAGCAAGGGGACAGACACCTACGAGCAGTACTTC.

This clonotype was found a few times. The chain recombines TRBV24-1 with TRBJ2-1, with 7 bases fitting TRBD2. The V and J ends lost 3 bases and 3 bases, in that order; junction bases with no gene match: 4. Germline V gene sequence: CDR1 KGHDR, CDR2 SFDVKD. The CDR3 contains 15 residues. CDR3 sequence (DNA): TGTGCCACCAGTGATCCCAGCGGGAACTACAATGAGCAGTTCTTC. Its protein product is CATSDPSGNYNEQFF.

The sample holds a few counts of this clonotype. This chain connects TRBV5-5 to TRBJ1-1; D uncertain. V shed 2 bases and J shed 1 base, with 15 bases lying between them. The CDR3 extends over 16 amino acids. Per the germline V gene, CDR1 is SGHKS and CDR2 is YYEKEE (reference sequence). DNA of the CDR3: TGTGCCAGCAGCTTAGCGTCGGTGGCTACGAACACTGAAGCTTTCTTT. Residues: CASSLASVATNTEAFF. Full variable domain (missing parts from reference TRBV5-5 and TRBJ1-1): DAGVTQSPTHLIKTRGQQVTLRCSPISGHKSVSWYQQVLGQGPQFIFQYYEKEERGRGNFPDRFSARQFPNYSSELNVNALLLGDSALYLCASSLASVATNTEAFFGQGTRLTVV.

This clonotype showed up just a few times. V is TRBV6-1 and J is TRBJ1-1; 12 bases are shared with TRBD1. The CDR3 length is 15 residues. V lost 6 bases, J lost 5 bases, and 7 bases stayed unmatched. Germline CDR1 and CDR2: MNHNS and SASEGT. DNA of the CDR3: TGTGCCAGCAGCCGGGACAGGGGGCCGGTTACTGAAGCTTTCTTT. As protein: CASSRDRGPVTEAFF.

A few counts support this clonotype. The CDR3, as DNA: TGCAGTGCTAGACAGGGACAGTCTGGGGCCAACGTCCTGACTTTC. The encoded protein is CSARQGQSGANVLTF. This chain joins TRBV20-1 and TRBJ2-6, with 7 bases that match TRBD1. This CDR3 region has 15 residues. Germline assignment: CDR1 DFQATT and CDR2 SNEGSKA (reference sequence). V shed 2 bases and J 1 base; nucleotides not matched to a gene: 2.

The chain has TRBV7-9 and TRBJ2-7; a weak D match, TRBD1 (6 bases). Per the germline V gene, CDR1 is SEHNR and CDR2 is FQNEAQ (reference sequence). Trimming removed 5 bases at V and 2 bases at J, with 13 bases between. This CDR3 comprises 14 residues. CDR3 sequence reads: CASSTDRPTYEQYF. As DNA, the CDR3 is TGTGCCAGCAGCACCGACAGGCCGACCTACGAGCAGTACTTC.

The chain is built from TRBV18 and TRBJ2-1, with TRBD1 matching 7 bases. CDR1 is KGHSH and CDR2 is LQKENI in the germline V gene. With 6 bases clipped from V and 0 bases from J, the junction kept 8 bases outside the gene matches. The CDR3 extends over 16 amino acids. The chain's CDR3 is CASSTLAGGSYNEQFF. Written as DNA, the CDR3 is TGTGCCAGCTCGACCTTGGCAGGGGGCTCCTACAATGAGCAGTTCTTC.

The V and J genes are TRBV3-1 and TRBJ2-3; perhaps TRBD2 as D (5 bases). Trimming stripped 4 bases from V and 1 base from J, with 15 bases between. The CDR3 is made up of 16 amino acids. Germline CDR1 reads LGHDT; CDR2 reads YNNKEL (reference sequence). The CDR3 DNA reads TGTGCCAGCAGCCCCCCGAGGGTAATCGGCACAGATACGCAGTATTTT. It encodes CASSPPRVIGTDTQYF.

The chain couples TRBV4-2 to TRBJ1-2; D might be TRBD1 (5 bases). The germline V gene has CDR1 LGHNA and CDR2 YNFKEQ. The CDR3 extends over 16 amino acids. The germline V and J ends were trimmed by 6 bases and 4 bases, with 21 bases remaining between them. The CDR3 sequence: CASRPGRGGDGYGYTF. The CDR3 DNA reads TGTGCCAGCAGACCAGGGAGGGGAGGCGATGGCTATGGCTACACCTTC.

This chain joins TRBV18 and TRBJ2-7; tentatively, D is TRBD1 or TRBD2 (5 bases each). The CDR3 loop spans 14 amino acids. Germline values: CDR1 KGHSH, CDR2 LQKENI. The V end was cut by 6 bases, the J end by 2 bases, with 14 bases between. As DNA, the CDR3 is TGTGCCAGCTCCCAAAGCAGGGAGCCCTACGAGCAGTACTTC. Residues: CASSQSREPYEQYF.

This clonotype was seen more than once but under ten times. The V call is TRBV10-3, the J call TRBJ2-7; 7 nucleotides match TRBD1. CDR3 length equals 13 residues. J was trimmed by 7 bases and V by 8 bases; bases with no gene match: 11. Germline V lookup: CDR1 ENHRY, CDR2 SYGVKD. The CDR3 is CAIDRQGEGEQYF. CDR3 sequence (DNA): TGTGCCATCGATAGGCAGGGGGAAGGGGAGCAGTACTTC.